The 7 T cell receptor beta chains given below trace back to one sample, sequenced in a study of blood T cell repertoires in COVID-19. The table came from immunoSEQ multiplex PCR; TCRdb's copy has only in-frame clones and leaves some out. The repertoire holds more than 200,000 clones, with around nine tenths as singletons. The specimen sequenced was peripheral blood. The receptor set was obtained from an older woman with COVID-19, enrolled during active disease.

This chain links TRBV5-1 with TRBJ1-1; no firm D call. The CDR3 is 12 residues long. Germline values: CDR1 SGHRS, CDR2 YFSETQ. V lost 4 bases and J 3 bases, leaving 7 bases between the germline ends. The CDR3 nucleotides are TGCGCCAGCAGCGCAGCGGACACTGAAGCTTTCTTT. The encoded protein is CASSAADTEAFF.

This clone was counted once. The CDR3 protein is CATSRGQGKVTEAFF. The CDR3 bases are TGTGCCACCAGCAGGGGACAGGGAAAAGTCACTGAAGCTTTCTTT. The rearrangement links TRBV15 to TRBJ1-1, with 9 bases identical to TRBD1. The CDR3 has 15 amino acids. The germline CDR1 and CDR2 sequences are LNHNV and YYDKDF (reference sequence). V dropped 3 bases and J dropped 4; count of bases not matched to a gene: 6.

This clone has only a few counts. This chain uses TRBV7-3 with TRBJ2-1; 9 bases match TRBD2. Looked up from germline, CDR1 is SGHTA and CDR2 is FQGTGA. The CDR3 runs 16 residues. After removal of 3 bases from V and 9 bases from J, the junction contained 12 bases not matched to a gene. The CDR3 protein is CASSFLSGRGWREQFF. CDR3 DNA sequence: TGTGCCAGCAGCTTCCTTAGCGGGAGAGGTTGGCGTGAGCAGTTCTTC.

The V gene is TRBV3-1 (or the pseudogene TRBV3-2), the J gene TRBJ1-1; weak D call: TRBD1 (6 bases). The CDR3 extends over 15 amino acids. The V end lost 2 bases, the J end lost 6 bases, and 16 bases lay between the germline ends. Germline CDR1 is LGHDT and CDR2 is YNNKEL (reference sequence). The chain's CDR3 is CASSQRTGMGAEAFF. The CDR3 bases are TGTGCCAGCAGCCAACGAACAGGGATGGGCGCTGAAGCTTTCTTT.

The chain uses TRBV11-1 and TRBJ2-1; D possibly corresponds to TRBD1 (5 bases). Germline CDR1 and CDR2: SGHAT and FQDESV (reference sequence). V was clipped by 6 bases and J by 4 bases, with 16 bases between them. The CDR3 extends over 15 amino acids. The CDR3 here is CASSPFWTTYNEQFF. In DNA, the CDR3 is TGTGCCAGCAGTCCCTTTTGGACAACGTACAATGAGCAGTTCTTC.

CDR3 amino acids: CASSQSTGGRSNEQFF. The CDR3 nucleotides read TGTGCCAGCTCACAAAGTACGGGCGGGAGAAGTAATGAGCAGTTCTTC. This rearrangement joins TRBV18 to TRBJ2-1; 7 positions agree with TRBD2. CDR1 KGHSH and CDR2 LQKENI come from the germline V gene. Trimming removed 4 bases from V and 7 bases from J; junction bases left unmatched: 13. This CDR3 contains 16 residues.

The chain combines TRBV10-3 with TRBJ1-6; D might be TRBD1 (6 bases). Per germline, CDR1 ENHRY and CDR2 SYGVKD. V gave up 1 base and J gave up 7 bases, with 14 bases separating them. The CDR3 loop spans 16 amino acids. The CDR3 DNA follows: TGTGCCATCAGTGAGTTTAAAGGGGGAGTAAATTCACCCCTCCACTTT. Translation gives CAISEFKGGVNSPLHF.